This TCR beta chain was identified during a study of cytomegalovirus exposure and HLA in healthy donors. Regarding the study as a whole: HLA-A and HLA-B allele assignments for most subjects were reportedly predicted accurately using TCR beta sequences. Through in vitro validation, three CMV-associated chains were shown to be specific for CMV antigens. The study carried out a later analysis of TCR beta sequences. It associated approximately 17,000 of them with specific HLA alleles at a false discovery rate of 0.05.

Each donor was nominally healthy when sampled (though unrecorded immune exposures were likely). The PCR was carried out with 60 Vbeta primers and 13 Jbeta primers. The method was immunoSEQ multiplex PCR; TCRdb's version includes in-frame clones alone and lacks a portion of them. The data show 150,000 to 200,000 clones, approximately 86% seen once. As regards this clone: Its antigen is not known.

V lost 4 bases, J lost 6 bases, and 10 bases stayed unmatched. Germline V gene data show CDR1 as SGHRS and CDR2 as YFSETQ. The CDR3 loop spans 16 amino acids. V is TRBV5-1 and J is TRBJ2-1, with 10 bases that match TRBD2. This sequence was found in a woman younger than 30 in good health and CMV-seronegative. The sample comprised PBMCs. Here the CDR3 reads CASSTHGTSAGNEQFF. As DNA, the CDR3 is TGCGCCAGCAGCACACACGGGACTAGCGCCGGCAATGAGCAGTTCTTC.